Listed here are 31 T cell receptor beta chains from one sample, sequenced in a study of identical twins. TCRdb itself ran the 5' RACE reads through MiXCR, one entry per CDR3 protein. The sample carries some 96,000 distinct CDR3 sequences, 5.9% recorded once. Sequences were obtained from memory T cells sorted from blood. These receptors all come from a woman aged 45-65 years in good health.

This clonotype has at least ten counts. The V gene is TRBV5-6, the J gene TRBJ2-1; D gene ambiguous. The germline V and J ends were trimmed by 1 base and 4 bases, with 12 bases remaining between them. The CDR3 is 15 amino acids. Germline V gives CDR1 SGHDT, CDR2 YYEEEE. The CDR3 nucleotides are TGTGCCAGCAGCTTGTTGGGGTCCCTATACAATGAGCAGTTCTTC. It yields the protein CASSLLGSLYNEQFF.

This clonotype was detected a few times. J is TRBJ2-2 and V is TRBV6-1, with D tentatively TRBD2 (5 bases). The CDR3 length is 15 residues. Germline CDR1 is MNHNS and CDR2 is SASEGT. The V end lost 9 bases, the J end lost 4 bases, and 18 bases lay between the germline ends. The CDR3 nucleotides are TGTGCCAGTCTCTATGGACGAGCGGCCACCGGGGAGCTGTTTTTT. Amino acids: CASLYGRAATGELFF.

This clonotype was seen ten or more times. This chain uses TRBV27 with TRBJ2-1, with 12 bases lining up with TRBD2. The CDR3 has 15 residues. V shed 5 bases and J 9 bases; nucleotides not matched to a gene: 8. Germline CDR1 is MNHEY and CDR2 is SMNVEV (reference sequence). The CDR3 spells CASSPRLAGVFEQFF. In DNA, the CDR3 is TGTGCCAGCAGTCCCCGACTAGCGGGAGTCTTTGAGCAGTTCTTC.

The table lists this clonotype with many counts. This likely comes from a read error, as the CDR3 has no conserved phenylalanine or tryptophan at its end. The DNA is left out, because the CDR3 cannot be placed on it with certainty; the CDR3 is given as TCRdb lists it. The chain is built from TRBV5-1 and TRBJ2-7. The CDR3 is 10 residues long, ends included. The germline V gene encodes CDR1 SGHRS and CDR2 YFSETQ. CDR3 sequence reads: CASSLARHAD.

This clonotype was picked up many times. The chain is built from TRBV5-1 and TRBJ2-4; a weak D match, TRBD2 (6 bases). V was trimmed by 0 bases and J by 4 bases, leaving 8 bases between them. CDR1 and CDR2 (germline): SGHRS, YFSETQ. This CDR3 comprises 14 residues. DNA for the CDR3: TGCGCCAGCAGCTTGGGGGACTCAAAAAACATTCAGTACTTC. Its translation: CASSLGDSKNIQYF.

The chain recombines TRBV11-2 with TRBJ1-5; a weak D match, TRBD1 (5 bases). Germline loops: CDR1 SGHAT, CDR2 FQNNGV. The CDR3 is 18 residues long. Trimming cost V 5 bases and J 0 bases, with 20 bases left between them. DNA of the CDR3: TGTGCCAGCAGCCTAGGGACTGAATGGACCCGTAGCAATCAGCCCCAGCATTTT. This translates into CASSLGTEWTRSNQPQHF.

This clonotype was recorded many times. The J gene is TRBJ2-5, the V gene TRBV3-1; no definite D call. Germline CDR1 reads LGHDT; CDR2 reads YNNKEL (reference sequence). This CDR3 region has 13 residues. V was pared by 0 bases and J by 7 bases, with 9 bases between. The CDR3 bases are TGTGCCAGCAGCCAAGATCCCAAGGCGACCCAGTACTTC. It codes for CASSQDPKATQYF.

This clonotype was recorded many times. V gene TRBV28 combines with J gene TRBJ2-3; 8 bases align to TRBD1. CDR3 length: 13 amino acids. CDR1 MDHEN and CDR2 SYDVKM come from the germline V gene. The junction had 3 bases not matched to a gene; V was cut back by 10 bases and J by 0 bases. The CDR3 sequence is CATRTGSTDTQYF. The CDR3 DNA follows: TGTGCCACCCGGACAGGGAGCACAGATACGCAGTATTTT. The full variable domain, completed using reference TRBV28 and TRBJ2-3, is DVKVTQSSRYLVKRTGEKVFLECVQDMDHENMFWYRQDPGLGLRLIYFSYDVKMKEKGDIPEGYSVSREKKERFSLILESASTNQTSMYLCATRTGSTDTQYFGPGTRLTVL.

This clonotype was detected ten times or more. The gene calls are TRBV20-1 and TRBJ1-5; D ambiguous. CDR1 and CDR2 from the germline V gene are DFQATT and SNEGSKA (reference sequence). Trimming shortened V by 6 bases and J by 6 bases, and 12 bases separated the two germline ends. The CDR3 runs 12 residues. In nucleotides, the CDR3 is TGCAGTGCCCAATACGGCGGTCAGCCCCAGCATTTT. This gives the protein CSAQYGGQPQHF.

This clonotype was recorded a few times. The gene calls are TRBV5-5 and TRBJ2-1; a possible D gene is TRBD2 (6 bases). The V and J ends lost 2 bases and 9 bases respectively, with 12 bases between them. The CDR3 is made up of 13 amino acids. Germline V gene sequence: CDR1 SGHKS, CDR2 YYEKEE (reference sequence). The CDR3 DNA follows: TGTGCCAGCAGCTTTGGAGGGTCGGTTGAGCAGTTCTTC. Protein sequence: CASSFGGSVEQFF. Full variable domain (missing parts from reference TRBV5-5 and TRBJ2-1): DAGVTQSPTHLIKTRGQQVTLRCSPISGHKSVSWYQQVLGQGPQFIFQYYEKEERGRGNFPDRFSARQFPNYSSELNVNALLLGDSALYLCASSFGGSVEQFFGPGTRLTVL.

In its sample, this clonotype was seen many times. The rearrangement joins TRBV5-1 to TRBJ2-7, with unresolved D. Germline CDR1 reads SGHRS; CDR2 reads YFSETQ. V lost 4 bases to trimming and J lost 0 bases, with 11 bases between them. This CDR3 is built from 14 residues. In DNA form, the CDR3 reads TGCGCCAGCAGCAAGGGAAGAAACTCCTACGAGCAGTACTTC. It translates to CASSKGRNSYEQYF.

This clonotype was counted at least ten times. The genes are TRBV7-9 and TRBJ2-3; TRBD2 aligns across 8 bases. After removal of 5 bases from V and 0 bases from J, the junction contained 7 bases not matched to a gene. This CDR3 comprises 16 residues. From germline, CDR1 is SEHNR and CDR2 FQNEAQ (reference sequence). The CDR3 loop reads CASSPPGGRSTDTQYF. The CDR3 DNA sequence: TGTGCCAGCAGCCCCCCTGGCGGGAGGAGCACAGATACGCAGTATTTT.

This clonotype was detected only a few times. The chain combines TRBV12-5 with TRBJ2-3; 11 bases fit TRBD2. The CDR3 is 21 residues long. The V gene end was trimmed by 0 bases and the J gene end by 5 bases; junction bases not matched to a gene: 19. Germline loops: CDR1 LGHNT, CDR2 FRNRAP. In nucleotides, the CDR3 is TGTGCTAGTGGTTTGGTACGTAGCGTAGCGGGAGGGCTCGGCCGGGGAGATACGCAGTATTTT. Translating gives CASGLVRSVAGGLGRGDTQYF.

The rearrangement links TRBV30 to TRBJ1-5; no clear D gene. Per germline, CDR1 GTSNPN and CDR2 SVGIG (reference sequence). The CDR3 runs 14 residues. V dropped 3 bases and J dropped 3 bases, with 12 bases sitting between them. The DNA for the CDR3 is TGTGCCTGGAGCCCAAAAAGAGACAATCAGCCCCAGCATTTT. It encodes CAWSPKRDNQPQHF.

In its sample, this clonotype was seen many times. This rearrangement joins TRBV5-5 to TRBJ1-3; D ambiguous. CDR3 length: 13 residues. Trimming pared 3 bases from V and 0 bases from J, leaving 4 bases between. In germline, CDR1 is SGHKS, CDR2 YYEKEE (reference sequence). CDR3 sequence: CASSYNSGNTIYF. The CDR3 nucleotides are TGTGCCAGCAGCTACAACTCTGGAAACACCATATATTTT.

Ten or more counts support this clonotype. The rearrangement joins TRBV7-2 to TRBJ2-5; no reliable D call. Germline V lookup: CDR1 SGHTA, CDR2 FQGNSA. The CDR3 runs to 13 residues. Trimming removed 4 bases from V and 5 bases from J, with 11 bases in between. CDR3 in amino acids: CASSSGVGETQYF. The CDR3 region has the DNA TGTGCCAGCAGCTCCGGAGTGGGGGAGACCCAGTACTTC.

This clonotype appeared many times. This rearrangement joins TRBV12-3 or TRBV12-4 to TRBJ2-7; 9 bases align to TRBD2. This CDR3 contains 12 residues. V gave up 0 bases and J gave up 12 bases; unmatched junction bases: 3. CDR3: CASSLAAGGPYF. The CDR3 DNA follows: TGTGCCAGCAGTTTAGCTGCGGGAGGGCCGTACTTC.

This clonotype was detected many times. The chain combines TRBV5-1 with TRBJ2-1; 7 bases line up with TRBD1. This CDR3 spans 15 amino acids. J lost 8 bases, V lost 2 bases, and 10 bases had no gene match. The germline CDR1 and CDR2 sequences are SGHRS and YFSETQ. CDR3 coding DNA: TGCGCCAGCAGCTTACAGGGGCCGCTTAGGGATGAGCAGTTCTTC. Translated: CASSLQGPLRDEQFF.

The J gene is TRBJ2-5, the V gene TRBV11-3; 7 bases align to TRBD1. Germline CDR1 is SGHNT and CDR2 is YENEEA. With V trimmed by 5 bases and J by 5 bases, 5 bases remained unmatched. This CDR3 spans 13 amino acids. CDR3 region: CASSGQVGETQYF. CDR3 DNA: TGTGCCAGCAGCGGACAGGTTGGGGAGACCCAGTACTTC.

This clonotype was observed many times. The V gene is TRBV7-8, the J gene TRBJ1-2; D possibly corresponds to TRBD1 (6 bases). The V end lost 5 bases, the J end lost 12 bases, and 16 bases lay between the germline ends. This CDR3 comprises 12 residues. Germline CDR1 reads SGHVS; CDR2 reads FQNEAQ. CDR3 protein: CASSRTAQVDTF. CDR3 coding DNA: TGTGCCAGCAGCCGGACAGCTCAGGTCGACACCTTC.

This clonotype was recorded at least ten times. The chain is built from TRBV3-1 and TRBJ2-5; no clear D. This CDR3 comprises 13 residues. V gave up 2 bases and J gave up 7 bases, with 11 bases separating them. Germline V gene lookup returns CDR1 LGHDT and CDR2 YNNKEL (reference sequence). The CDR3, as DNA: TGTGCCAGCAGCCAATCTATTTACGGGACCCAGTACTTC. Translation: CASSQSIYGTQYF.

Ten or more counts support this clonotype. A read error may account for a junction end that differs from germline. The chain combines TRBV9 with TRBJ2-1; D not resolved. CDR3 length equals 13 residues. Germline assignment: CDR1 SGDLS and CDR2 YYNGEE. The CDR3 here is CASSVAFYNEQFF. The CDR3 bases are TGTGCCAGCAGTGTAGCCTTCTACAATGAGCAGTTCTTC.

This sequence joins TRBV2 and TRBJ2-1, with a possible D match to TRBD1 (6 bases). Trimming pared 5 bases from V and 4 bases from J, leaving 6 bases between. The CDR3 has 12 amino acids. Germline CDR1 reads SNHLY; CDR2 reads FYNNEI. The chain's CDR3 is CASSTGYNEQFF. The CDR3 DNA reads TGTGCCAGCAGTACAGGGTACAATGAGCAGTTCTTC.

This chain uses TRBV18 with TRBJ2-7; a possible D gene is TRBD2 (6 bases). The CDR3 has 13 residues. Germline CDR1 reads KGHSH; CDR2 reads LQKENI. V dropped 5 bases and J dropped 5 bases, with 13 bases sitting between them. The CDR3 reads CASSLREDHEQYF. The CDR3 nucleotides are TGTGCCAGCTCATTGCGGGAAGACCACGAGCAGTACTTC.

This clonotype was counted between two and nine times. This sequence joins TRBV19 and TRBJ2-1; TRBD2 might be the D (5 bases). V was clipped by 3 bases and J by 8 bases, with 11 bases between them. The V gene's germline CDR1 is LNHDA and CDR2 SQIVND (reference sequence). The CDR3 consists of 13 residues. CDR3 nucleotides: TGTGCCAGTAGTATCTGGGAGTTCGATGAGCAGTTCTTC. Translating gives CASSIWEFDEQFF.

This clonotype was detected ten times or more. This chain links TRBV15 with TRBJ2-1; 7 bases are shared with TRBD2. From germline, CDR1 is LNHNV and CDR2 YYDKDF (reference sequence). The ends lost 0 bases at V and 7 bases at J; junction bases unmatched: 9. CDR3 size: 16 residues. The CDR3 nucleotides read TGTGCCACCAGCAGAGATGGGAGGGGAATCAAGAATGAGCAGTTCTTC. Amino acid sequence: CATSRDGRGIKNEQFF. The variable domain in full, completed from reference TRBV15 and TRBJ2-1, reads DAMVIQNPRYQVTQFGKPVTLSCSQTLNHNVMYWYQQKSSQAPKLLFHYYDKDFNNEADTPDNFQSRRPNTSFCFLDIRSPGLGDTAMYLCATSRDGRGIKNEQFFGPGTRLTVL.

Note on this clonotype: One end of the junction fails to match germline, which may point to a read error. The chain links TRBV6-1 to TRBJ2-3, with a weak D call TRBD2 (7 bases). The germline CDR1 and CDR2 sequences are MNHNS and SASEGT. The CDR3 is 16 residues long. The DNA of the CDR3 is TGTGCCCGCAGTCTAGGGGGGGGATTCATCACAGATACGCAGTATTTT. Residues: CARSLGGGFITDTQYF.

This clonotype has only a few counts. This clone may be a read error of a much larger clone one base away. The CDR3: CASSDSMGNEQFF. The CDR3 DNA follows: TGTGCCAGCAGCGACTCAATGGGCAATGAGCAGTTCTTC. The rearrangement uses TRBV7-9 and TRBJ2-1; no clear D gene. Between the trimmed V and J ends, which lost 5 bases and 6 bases, there was a span of 11 bases. Per the germline V gene, CDR1 is SEHNR and CDR2 is FQNEAQ (reference sequence). This CDR3 region has 13 residues.

The chain uses TRBV7-9 and TRBJ2-3; 8 nucleotides line up with TRBD1. The CDR3 totals 14 residues. Germline V gene lookup returns CDR1 SEHNR and CDR2 FQNEAQ (reference sequence). Germline trimming cut 6 bases from V and 1 base from J; bases unmatched to any gene: 3. CDR3 residues: CASRRGQGTDTQYF. CDR3 coding DNA: TGTGCCAGCAGGAGGGGACAGGGCACAGATACGCAGTATTTT.

As to this clonotype: No conserved phenylalanine or tryptophan is present at the end of the CDR3, so a read error is the likely explanation. The rearrangement joins TRBV5-5 to TRBJ2-3; D unclear. Trimming removed 2 bases from V and 0 bases from J, with 7 bases in between. The CDR3 has 14 amino acids. The germline gives CDR1 SGHKS, CDR2 YYEKEE (reference sequence). This chain's CDR3 is CASSFLTSTDTQYY. The CDR3 nucleotides are TGTGCCAGCAGCTTCCTGACTAGCACAGATACGCAGTATTAT.

This clonotype was counted many times. The V call is TRBV29-1, the J call TRBJ2-2; TRBD2 matches 9 bases. The CDR3 covers 13 residues. Germline trimming cut 5 bases from V and 4 bases from J; bases unmatched to any gene: 2. Germline values: CDR1 SQVTM, CDR2 ANQGSEA. DNA of the CDR3: TGCAGCGTTAGAGCGGGGGGCACCGGGGAGCTGTTTTTT. It encodes CSVRAGGTGELFF.